This T cell receptor beta chain was captured by sequencing in a study of metastatic and nonmetastatic thyroid tumors (dated by TCRdb to 2018 to 2020). Broadly, across the study: Repertoires were compared across peripheral blood and tumor or nodule tissue samples from malignant and benign thyroid patients.

Before undergoing thyroid surgery, none of the patients had been given any kind of treatment. Patient clinical samples collected from about 2011 to 2018 were retrospectively analysed using T-cell receptor beta sequencing. What the authors observed across the whole study: In both blood and tumor samples, malignant tumors were reported to have significantly higher TCR beta diversity than benign nodules.

Germline trimming: 4 bases from V, 3 bases from J; junction bases outside gene matches: 4. The germline V gene (reference sequence) supplies CDR1 SEHNR and CDR2 FQNEAQ. The CDR3 has 14 amino acids, counting the end cysteine and phenylalanine. Only the CDR3 portion is preserved as DNA: 42 bases, with reading frame beginning at the first base. Library construction relied on PCR. The instrument given in TCRdb is Illumina HiSeq 4000. High-throughput sequencing was used to profile the TCR beta-chain CDR3 region of each patient. Per the source publication's procedure: CDR3 differences across clinicopathological groups were used to build a classifier for discriminating distant-metastatic papillary thyroid cancer patients. Repertoire diversity was assessed with the Shannon index, and tumor-blood repertoire similarity with the Morisita-Horn index. In TCRdb, the public reads were trimmed at Q25 with fastp and aligned with MiXCR, with productive beta chains retained. TCRdb, not the authors, supplied the V and J calls. In all, the sample holds tens of thousands of clones, and about 13% of those were seen once. In total, the top ten clones hold 17% of the sample.

This clone occurred many times. Its target antigen remains unknown. Qualities for individual bases were not recorded, and no much larger clone is one base off. Other DNA variants within this sample encode the same CDR3. Specimen: blood. This receptor was obtained from a female donor with papillary thyroid cancer or a benign thyroid nodule (not recorded which). Some clones in this sample may be carry-over from other donors' samples. This chain joins TRBV7-9 to TRBJ2-5, and 8 bases in between align with TRBD1. At the DNA level, the sequence is TGTGCCAGCAGCTACGGGACAGGCGAAGAGACCCAGTACTTC. It encodes CASSYGTGEETQYF.